This record concerns one T cell receptor beta chain sequence. The sample is drawn from a study of blood T cells in healthy people across ages. The overall study: There was about one barcoded beta molecule captured by template switching per two T cells.

The authors ran a second PCR of roughly 6 to 11 cycles using a sample-barcoded 5' primer and a J-beta primer mix. Each of the cDNA molecules was tagged by a template-switch adaptor with 12 random nucleotides. TCRdb itself ran the 5' RACE reads through MiXCR, one entry per CDR3 protein. The sample contains 550,000 to 650,000 distinct CDR3 sequences, about 29% of which appear only once. The germline gives CDR1 SGDLS, CDR2 YYNGEE. This CDR3 comprises 16 residues. The V segment lost 5 bases and the J segment 2 bases; nucleotides outside the gene matches: 5. Researchers collected 9 to 10 milliliters of peripheral blood from every single donor. Per-sample yields of isolated PBMCs were at least 6.5 million. These data also formed part of another study, on T cells of mothers and their children.

The V and J genes are TRBV9 and TRBJ2-2, with 11 bases aligning to TRBD1. The sample comprised blood. The sequence was obtained from a boy aged 2 to 10 in good health. The CDR3 protein is CASSGQGAENTGELFF. DNA of the CDR3: TGTGCCAGCAGTGGACAGGGGGCGGAAAACACCGGGGAGCTGTTTTTT. Together with reference TRBV9 and TRBJ2-2, the CDR3 gives the full variable domain: DSGVTQTPKHLITATGQRVTLRCSPRSGDLSVYWYQQSLDQGLQFLIQYYNGEERAKGNILERFSAQQFPDLHSELNLSSLELGDSALYFCASSGQGAENTGELFFGEGSRLTVL.